This TCR beta chain was retrieved from a study of shared clonotypes between healthy human individuals (dated by TCRdb to about 2020). Regarding the research as a whole: The cohort included a few men and two women between 18 and 49 years of age. Per donor, leukapheresis produced somewhere between about 0.9 and 10 billion PBMCs. Different laboratories and diverse techniques were used to prepare libraries and sequence TCR repertoires, to increase sequencing depth and limit assay-specific biases. Blood TCR repertoires of roughly five healthy adults were deeply sequenced to estimate repertoire size and the extent of clonotype sharing between individuals. Per donor, three plates each were used for CD4 naive and CD4 memory, two for CD8 naive, and one for CD8 memory.

The donors were healthy, HIV-negative adults with no recently reported acute infections or vaccinations. Every donor was a Caucasian adult residing in Nashville, Tennessee, USA. CD4+ T cells were enriched by magnetic negative selection, after which naive cells were positively selected on CD45RA and the negative fraction was taken as the memory subset. Blood was collected by leukapheresis, and PBMCs were isolated by Ficoll-Histopaque density gradient centrifugation and then cryopreserved in liquid nitrogen vapor phase. Purity and quantity of every magnetically sorted T cell population were checked by analytical flow cytometry. Genomic DNA was isolated from every sorted fraction and measured by UV absorbance on a Nanodrop 2000c. The germline V end is reduced by 8 bases and the J end by 4 bases; junction bases left unmatched: 6. Via the germline V gene, CDR1 is SQVTM and CDR2 ANQGSEA. Measured from the cysteine to the phenylalanine, the CDR3 is 14 residues long. The kept DNA is CDR3 alone, 42 bases in frame from the first base.

General conclusions and limits of the study: Sampling was restricted to blood, and TCR repertoires in tissue are likely to differ from TCR repertoires in blood. Incomplete sequencing was indicated by rarefaction of sorted-subset datasets, despite the large sequencing depth. Across a handful of donors, 4.5% to 6.5% of naive CD4, over 3% of naive CD8, around 2.5% of memory CD4, and 0.3% to 0.45% of memory CD8 clonotypes were shared. Higher generation probabilities were observed for clonotypes shared by all four sorted-subset donors than for non-shared clonotypes. Based on pairwise subsampling, the degree of clonotype sharing among donors was expected to be affected by sequencing depth. Larger estimated clonotype richness was generally found for naive subsets than for memory subsets. Because the study included a small number of donors, the genetic and exposure-history diversity represented was limited.

Using the deep immunoSEQ assay, multiplex PCR amplified TCR CDR3 regions from genomic DNA. Extracted genomic DNA from each cell subset was distributed evenly across all wells of several immunoSEQ 96-well plates, and each plate was treated as a replicate. Each replicate PCR for sorted subsets received about 210 ng genomic DNA, equal to around 32,000 T cell genomes. Purified libraries were measured with a Qubit 3.0 fluorometer, size-checked on a Bioanalyzer 2100, and measured again with the KAPA Library Quantification kit. Each immunoSEQ 96-well plate was sequenced on its own single-read 150-cycle Illumina NextSeq 550 flow cell. Per the original workflow: The immunoSEQ output contained only junctional sequences without quality scores, so filtering could not match that applied to full-length reads. Sequences were annotated with PyIR, a Python wrapper for IgBLAST v1.9, and V/J genes and CDR3 were assigned using IMGT germline references. Reads were filtered out if the reads had weak V/J assignments (E-value above 1e-6), no CDR3, stop codons, out-of-frame junctions, or ambiguous translated residues. V3J clonotypes were defined as sequences sharing the same inferred V gene, J gene, and CDR3 amino acid sequence. The percentage overlap between two repertoires was calculated by dividing the number of shared unique clonotypes by the size of the smaller repertoire. RTK rarefaction, the Chao1 estimator, and Recon v2.1 estimates of unobserved clonotypes were used to assess repertoire richness. Generation probabilities were computed with OLGA for all TCRbeta clonotypes obtained by the gDNA method from four donors. TCRdb retrieved this table from immuneACCESS and kept in-frame rearrangements only. Not all clones are present; in checked studies, unresolved V genes account for under half, and no reason is known for the remainder. The DNA was the basis for D and trimming; V, J and clone size are from that table. This sample holds about a million clones; 76% were observed only once. Of the sample, roughly 1.5% falls within the top ten clones.

Turning to this clone: Its antigen is unknown. Base qualities are not recorded, but no much larger clone differs from it by a single base.

The rearranged chain carries TRBV29-1 and TRBJ2-3; TRBD2 agrees with 13 junctional bases. The source material was memory CD4+ T cells sorted from blood. The cell subset or site label of this sample denotes: CD45RA-negative fraction. The clonotype comes from a man in his late teens or twenties in good health. In nucleotide form, the sequence is TGCAGCACCCGGACTAGCGGGGGTTCAGATACGCAGTATTTT. It translates as CSTRTSGGSDTQYF.